This T cell receptor beta chain is drawn from a study of shared clonotypes between healthy human individuals. Study-level findings and limits: Expectations were that clonotype sharing among donors would be affected by sequencing depth. The study drew on few donors, limiting represented genetic and exposure-history diversity.

A roughly 200 ng quantity of DNA, 25,000 to 30,000 T cell genomes, went into the sorted-subset replicate PCRs. Per the original methods: From ImmunoSEQ came sequences covering only the junction and carrying no quality scores, so filtering differed. TCRdb's copy holds only in-frame clones and misses some; the assay was immunoSEQ multiplex PCR. The DNA was the basis for D and trimming; V, J and clone size are from that table. The sample has under 2.5 million clones, 85% to 95% seen once; the top ten hold approximately 0.4%. With regard to this clone: Its antigen is as yet unknown.

The specimen was naive CD4+ T cells from PBMCs. The subset is: CD45RA+ positively selected. The TCR originated in a man between 18 and 29 years old in good health. Some clones in this sample may be carry-over from other donors' samples.

The CDR3 region is CASSYIGGGIYEQYF. The CDR3 nucleotides read TGTGCCAGCAGTTATATTGGGGGCGGGATCTACGAGCAGTACTTC. The chain uses TRBV6-5 and TRBJ2-7; D possibly uses TRBD1 or TRBD2 (6 bases each). With 3 bases removed from V and 3 bases from J, the gap between germline ends came to 15 bases. CDR3 length equals 15 residues. Germline V gives CDR1 MNHEY, CDR2 SVGAGI.